This T cell receptor beta chain was documented in a study of T cells in Graves' hyperthyroidism and ophthalmopathy. Authors of the study amplified TCR beta CDR3 regions from RNA transcripts. During a first-round RT-PCR of the TCR CDR3, the HTBI primer set was used. TCRdb called the multiplex PCR reads again in MiXCR, with one record for every CDR3 protein. The sample has some 490,000 distinct CDR3 sequences; roughly 16% are singletons. Sequenced input: blood. The TCR was taken from a woman under 40 with Graves' ophthalmopathy.

CDR3 nucleotides: TGCAGTGCTAGAGATCCGAGGGTTAGCACAGATACGCAGTATTTT. This translates into CSARDPRVSTDTQYF. The chain is built from TRBV20-1 and TRBJ2-3; D is possibly TRBD2 (5 bases). The CDR3 length is 15 residues. Germline-derived CDR1 and CDR2 are DFQATT and SNEGSKA (reference sequence). V was trimmed by 0 bases and J by 0 bases, leaving 10 bases between them.